This T cell receptor (beta chain) was captured in a study of cytomegalovirus exposure and HLA in healthy donors. Whole-study findings and limits: For cytomegalovirus status, the classifier reportedly gave diagnoses with high specificity and sensitivity. A subsequent analysis found that TCR clusters from the first cohort also tended to co-occur in the 90 to 150 validation repertoires, with approximately 95% of cluster scores above 0.

Here immunoSEQ multiplex PCR was the method, and the copy in TCRdb shows in-frame clones only, minus some. The sample holds some 140,000 clones, about 86% seen once. Note on this clone: Its target is not known.

From the 120-subject validation cohort, which was separate from the roughly 610-subject first cohort, the donors were drawn. CDR1 and CDR2 from the germline V gene are SGHAT and FQNNGV. Trimming cost V 3 bases and J 6 bases; bases outside gene matches: 11. The CDR3 has 15 amino acids. The material sequenced was PBMCs. The sequence was obtained from a human donor in good health. This chain links TRBV11-2 with TRBJ2-7, with 7 bases lining up with TRBD1. CDR3 coding DNA: TGTGCCAGCAGCTTGACGAGGGGGCGCTCAGCCGAGCAGTACTTC. It is translated as CASSLTRGRSAEQYF.